This TCR beta chain was documented in a study of blood T cell repertoires in COVID-19. The overall study: The United States, Italy and Spain provided the acute and convalescent COVID-19 samples. PBMCs, B-cell-depleted T cells, or T cells provided the cDNA or gDNA that made up the material.

CDR3 size: 14 residues. Between the trimmed V and J ends, which lost 3 bases and 6 bases, there was a span of 13 bases. Looked up from germline, CDR1 is MNHEY and CDR2 is SVGEGT. Source study methods: The authors estimated nucleated cell counts from reference gene primer amplification. Clones were read by immunoSEQ multiplex PCR, and TCRdb kept only the in-frame ones, dropping some. That table furnishes V, J and clone size, whereas the DNA furnished D and trimming. The sample lists approximately 260,000 clones, 87% occurring once. The receptor comes from a man aged 55 to 69 who had recovered from COVID-19. Input material: peripheral blood. V is TRBV6-2 or TRBV6-3 and J is TRBJ2-3; D might be TRBD2 (5 bases). CDR3 residues: CASSYVLVSDTQYF. CDR3 DNA sequence: TGTGCCAGCAGTTATGTACTAGTGAGTGATACGCAGTATTTT.